The 18 T cell receptor beta chains reported below all come from one sample, sequenced in a study of cytomegalovirus exposure and HLA in healthy donors. PCR employed 60 Vbeta and 13 Jbeta primers. TCRdb's table, derived via immunoSEQ multiplex PCR, lists solely in-frame clones and lacks some. The sample consists of some 120,000 clones, less than 80% of them appearing once. Sequenced sample: PBMCs. The receptors were sampled from a man aged 45-65 years in good health and CMV-seronegative.

This sequence joins TRBV11-2 and TRBJ1-1, with 9 bases identical to TRBD1. Germline lookup yields CDR1 SGHAT and CDR2 FQNNGV. The CDR3 is 15 residues long. The V and J ends lost 1 base and 5 bases, in that order; junction bases with no gene match: 5. CDR3 bases: TGTGCCAGCAGCTTAGGGGGGACAGGGCCAACTGAAGCTTTCTTT. Residues: CASSLGGTGPTEAFF.

As for this clone: Other DNA sequences of this sample code for an identical CDR3. V usage is TRBV27 and J usage is TRBJ2-3; TRBD2 agrees at 8 bases. CDR3 length: 15 residues. The germline V gene encodes CDR1 MNHEY and CDR2 SMNVEV (reference sequence). V lost 4 bases, J lost 4 bases, and 7 bases stayed unmatched. Here the CDR3 DNA reads TGTGCCAGCAGTTGGTTTAGCGGGGTATCAGATACGCAGTATTTT. Translating it yields CASSWFSGVSDTQYF.

V is TRBV7-9 and J is TRBJ2-3; 9 nucleotides line up with TRBD1. Looked up from germline, CDR1 is SEHNR and CDR2 is FQNEAQ (reference sequence). Trimming removed 3 bases from V and 5 bases from J; junction bases left unmatched: 3. This CDR3 spans 14 amino acids. DNA of the CDR3: TGTGCCAGCAGCTTCTGGACAGGGGAAGATACGCAGTATTTT. This encodes CASSFWTGEDTQYF.

V usage is TRBV6-5 and J usage is TRBJ2-7, with a weak D call TRBD1 (5 bases). V lost 6 bases and J 1 base, leaving 7 bases between the germline ends. This CDR3 has 12 residues. The germline CDR1 and CDR2 sequences are MNHEY and SVGAGI. DNA for the CDR3: TGTGCCAGCAGAAGGGGTTCCTACGAGCAGTACTTC. Residues: CASRRGSYEQYF.

This clone was seen a single time. The chain couples TRBV5-4 to TRBJ2-2; 10 nucleotides agree with TRBD1. The CDR3 is made up of 16 amino acids. Trimming removed 4 bases from V and 3 bases from J; junction bases left unmatched: 6. Germline V gene sequence: CDR1 SGHNT, CDR2 YYREEE (reference sequence). CDR3 protein: CASSAGTGADTGELFF. The CDR3 nucleotides read TGTGCCAGCAGCGCCGGGACAGGGGCGGACACCGGGGAGCTGTTTTTT.

V and J are TRBV27 and TRBJ2-7; 8 bases fit TRBD1. Germline V gives CDR1 MNHEY, CDR2 SMNVEV (reference sequence). The V and J ends lost 5 bases and 3 bases, in that order; junction bases with no gene match: 6. The CDR3 is 14 amino acids. CDR3: CASSQGDRIYEQYF. The DNA of the CDR3 is TGTGCCAGCAGTCAAGGGGACAGGATCTACGAGCAGTACTTC.

The chain has TRBV28 and TRBJ1-1; possible D gene TRBD1, 5 bases. With 4 bases removed from V and 1 base from J, the gap between germline ends came to 7 bases. Germline V gene lookup returns CDR1 MDHEN and CDR2 SYDVKM. The CDR3 extends over 13 amino acids. The CDR3 here is CASSSDKNTEAFF. As DNA, the CDR3 is TGTGCCAGCAGTTCGGACAAGAACACTGAAGCTTTCTTT. Variable domain in full (rest from reference TRBV28 and TRBJ1-1): DVKVTQSSRYLVKRTGEKVFLECVQDMDHENMFWYRQDPGLGLRLIYFSYDVKMKEKGDIPEGYSVSREKKERFSLILESASTNQTSMYLCASSSDKNTEAFFGQGTRLTVV.

This chain uses TRBV7-6 with TRBJ2-4; tentative D call: TRBD1 (6 bases). V was shortened by 5 bases and J by 7 bases, with 15 bases between the two germline ends. Germline lookup yields CDR1 SGHVS and CDR2 FNYEAQ. CDR3 size: 14 residues. The CDR3 DNA is TGTGCCAGCAGCCCCGCCGGGCAGGGGAACATTCAGTACTTC. Protein: CASSPAGQGNIQYF.

This clone has a single count. This chain joins TRBV5-4 and TRBJ1-1; maybe TRBD1 (5 bases). CDR1 SGHNT and CDR2 YYREEE come from the germline V gene (reference sequence). Trimming cost V 0 bases and J 4 bases, with 10 bases left between them. The CDR3 is 14 residues long. The chain's CDR3 is CASSLVKGATEAFF. In nucleotides, the CDR3 is TGTGCCAGCAGCTTGGTGAAAGGGGCCACTGAAGCTTTCTTT.

This clone was recorded once. Mismatch with germline at one junction end may stem from a read error. The chain links TRBV7-9 to TRBJ2-3; the match to TRBD2 covers 14 bases. The CDR3 has 16 amino acids. The germline V gene encodes CDR1 SEHNR and CDR2 FQNEAQ (reference sequence). CDR3 amino acids: CSSSFGTSGGADTQYF. In nucleotides, the CDR3 is TGTTCCAGCAGCTTTGGGACTAGCGGGGGTGCGGATACGCAGTATTTT.

This chain uses TRBV11-2 with TRBJ2-3; no firm D call. The ends were cut back, 5 bases at V and 0 bases at J, with 9 bases in the middle. Germline V gives CDR1 SGHAT, CDR2 FQNNGV. CDR3 length: 14 residues. The CDR3 DNA sequence: TGTGCCAGCAGCCGACATGGCAGCACAGATACGCAGTATTTT. Its translation: CASSRHGSTDTQYF.

As regards this clone: It is unclear where the CDR3 begins or ends on the DNA, so no DNA is shown, and the CDR3 is as TCRdb lists it. This chain uses TRBV1 with TRBJ2-2; the table's D call, TRBD2, has no DNA check behind it. TRBV1 constitutes a pseudogene. The CDR3 extends over 15 residues, inclusive of both ends. The CDR3: CTSSFGLGNTGELFF.

The chain is built from TRBV15 and TRBJ2-5; D perhaps matches TRBD2 (6 bases). Germline V gives CDR1 LNHNV, CDR2 YYDKDF (reference sequence). This CDR3 has 14 residues. The V and J ends lost 9 bases and 5 bases respectively, with 19 bases between them. The CDR3 is CATGQGGRRETQYF. The CDR3 DNA reads as TGTGCCACTGGGCAGGGAGGACGTCGGGAGACCCAGTACTTC. The full variable domain, rest sourced from reference TRBV15 and TRBJ2-5, is DAMVIQNPRYQVTQFGKPVTLSCSQTLNHNVMYWYQQKSSQAPKLLFHYYDKDFNNEADTPDNFQSRRPNTSFCFLDIRSPGLGDTAMYLCATGQGGRRETQYFGPGTRLLVL.

The J gene is TRBJ1-1, the V gene TRBV6-5; the match to TRBD1 covers 9 bases. This CDR3 comprises 13 residues. The junction had 8 bases not matched to a gene; V was cut back by 5 bases and J by 10 bases. Germline CDR1 MNHEY, CDR2 SVGAGI. The CDR3 nucleotides are TGTGCCAGCAGTACCGGGACAGGGCTGCTAGCTTTCTTT. As protein: CASSTGTGLLAFF.

V is TRBV4-1 and J is TRBJ2-3, with a weak D call TRBD2 (7 bases). V was shortened by 5 bases and J by 3 bases, with 15 bases between the two germline ends. Germline V lookup: CDR1 MGHRA, CDR2 YSYEKL. CDR3 length: 15 amino acids. The CDR3 region is CASSGGGGGTDTQYF. The CDR3 nucleotides read TGCGCCAGCAGCGGAGGGGGAGGGGGGACAGATACGCAGTATTTT.

The rearrangement links TRBV7-3 to TRBJ2-7; tentatively, D is TRBD1 (6 bases). V dropped 2 bases and J dropped 3 bases, with 8 bases sitting between them. There are 13 residues in the CDR3. In germline, CDR1 is SGHTA, CDR2 FQGTGA. The CDR3 bases are TGTGCCAGCAGCTTAGGACAGAACTACGAGCAGTACTTC. It specifies CASSLGQNYEQYF.

The rearrangement links TRBV10-3 to TRBJ1-2, with no clear D. V shed 4 bases and J shed 9 bases, with 18 bases lying between them. The CDR3 is made up of 14 amino acids. CDR1 is ENHRY and CDR2 is SYGVKD in the germline V gene. As DNA, the CDR3 is TGTGCCATCAGTGTCACAGACAAGTTAAATAGCTACACCTTC. It encodes CAISVTDKLNSYTF.

This chain uses TRBV19 with TRBJ1-2; D not resolved. From germline, CDR1 is LNHDA and CDR2 SQIVND (reference sequence). V dropped 0 bases and J dropped 0 bases, with 17 bases sitting between them. The CDR3 consists of 18 residues. CDR3 loop: CASSIDLIGSGANYGYTF. In nucleotides, the CDR3 is TGTGCCAGTAGTATAGATCTGATCGGGTCCGGCGCTAACTATGGCTACACCTTC.